This T cell receptor (beta chain) stems from a study of graft-versus-host responses after intestinal transplantation. The protocol was immunoSEQ multiplex PCR, while the TCRdb copy is restricted to in-frame clones and leaves out a portion. The data contain tens of thousands of clones, about 89% of them singletons. The V gene end was trimmed by 4 bases and the J gene end by 9 bases; junction bases not matched to a gene: 14. CDR3 size: 16 residues. CDR1 and CDR2 from the germline V gene are SGDLS and YYNGEE. The sample consisted of PBMCs, taken about 93 weeks after intestinal transplant. The rearrangement uses TRBV9 and TRBJ2-1; 9 bases align to TRBD2. The sequence was collected from a human patient who received an intestinal transplant, so some T cells may come from the graft donor. CDR3 region: CASSLLPGTSLSEQFF. In nucleotides, the CDR3 is TGTGCCAGCAGCTTATTACCAGGGACTAGCTTAAGTGAGCAGTTCTTC. The whole variable domain, remainder taken from reference TRBV9 and TRBJ2-1, is DSGVTQTPKHLITATGQRVTLRCSPRSGDLSVYWYQQSLDQGLQFLIQYYNGEERAKGNILERFSAQQFPDLHSELNLSSLELGDSALYFCASSLLPGTSLSEQFFGPGTRLTVL.